A single sample gave rise to the 18 T cell receptor beta chains below, sequenced in a study of blood T cell repertoires in COVID-19. Clones were read by immunoSEQ multiplex PCR, and TCRdb kept only the in-frame ones, dropping some. The sample comprises over 120,000 clones, roughly 87% of which are singletons, and around 1.6% rests with the top ten. Sequenced material: peripheral blood. Receptor source: a human donor in a cohort sampled during active COVID-19.

The genes are TRBV13 and TRBJ2-1; 11 bases fit TRBD1. Germline-derived CDR1 and CDR2 are PRHDT and FYEKMQ (reference sequence). The CDR3 has 16 residues. J was trimmed by 8 bases and V by 3 bases; bases with no gene match: 9. CDR3 in amino acids: CASSFLSDRGQDEQFF. DNA of the CDR3: TGTGCCAGCAGCTTCCTATCGGACAGGGGGCAGGATGAGCAGTTCTTC.

This clone was detected once. This sequence joins TRBV5-1 and TRBJ1-2; 11 bases line up with TRBD1. The germline V gene encodes CDR1 SGHRS and CDR2 YFSETQ. V lost 3 bases and J lost 1; bases outside the gene matches: 8. The CDR3 runs 17 residues. The CDR3 DNA reads TGCGCCAGCAGCTCCGGGGACAGGGGGATCCTTAACTATGGCTACACCTTC. It yields the protein CASSSGDRGILNYGYTF.

The chain recombines TRBV5-1 with TRBJ2-1; TRBD2 agrees at 8 bases. The V gene's germline CDR1 is SGHRS and CDR2 YFSETQ. The CDR3 spans 15 residues. With 3 bases clipped from V and 10 bases from J, the junction kept 12 bases outside the gene matches. The CDR3 bases are TGCGCCAGCAGCTGGGTTTTCGCGGGGGGCGGGGAGCAGTTCTTC. Translating gives CASSWVFAGGGEQFF.

The rearrangement uses TRBV5-1 and TRBJ2-1; 9 bases fit TRBD1. Losses at the gene ends were 4 bases for V and 5 bases for J; bases not matched to a gene: 10. The CDR3 length is 16 residues. Looked up from germline, CDR1 is SGHRS and CDR2 is YFSETQ. The CDR3 region is CASSAFRTGANNEQFF. In DNA form, the CDR3 reads TGCGCCAGCAGCGCCTTCCGGACAGGGGCGAACAATGAGCAGTTCTTC.

The V gene is TRBV11-2, the J gene TRBJ2-5; a weak D match, TRBD2 (5 bases). The CDR3 spans 14 residues. Germline-derived CDR1 and CDR2 are SGHAT and FQNNGV. The V end lost 1 base, the J end lost 8 bases, and 14 bases lay between the germline ends. The CDR3 here is CASSLGGLRETQYF. As DNA, the CDR3 is TGTGCCAGCAGCTTAGGCGGACTCCGTGAAACCCAGTACTTC.

The chain links TRBV29-1 to TRBJ2-3; D unclear. With 3 bases removed from V and 6 bases from J, the gap between germline ends came to 10 bases. The CDR3 loop spans 12 amino acids. The germline V gene has CDR1 SQVTM and CDR2 ANQGSEA. The CDR3 region is CSVEVIEDTQYF. As DNA, the CDR3 is TGCAGCGTTGAGGTGATAGAGGATACGCAGTATTTT.

The CDR3 region is CASSEAYGMNYGYTF. CDR3 nucleotides: TGTGCCAGCAGTGAGGCCTACGGTATGAACTATGGCTACACCTTC. V is TRBV27 and J is TRBJ1-2, with D unclear. CDR1 MNHEY and CDR2 SMNVEV come from the germline V gene (reference sequence). V lost 5 bases and J lost 2, with 15 bases in between. This CDR3 region has 15 residues.

The J gene is TRBJ2-3, the V gene TRBV19; D ambiguous. V lost 7 bases and J lost 1, with 9 bases in between. The germline V gene has CDR1 LNHDA and CDR2 SQIVND (reference sequence). This CDR3 contains 13 residues. CDR3 protein: CASKFQGTDTQYF. The DNA of the CDR3 is TGTGCCAGTAAATTCCAGGGCACAGATACGCAGTATTTT. Based on the CDR3 plus reference TRBV19 and TRBJ2-3, the full variable domain is DGGITQSPKYLFRKEGQNVTLSCEQNLNHDAMYWYRQDPGQGLRLIYYSQIVNDFQKGDIAEGYSVSREKKESFPLTVTSAQKNPTAFYLCASKFQGTDTQYFGPGTRLTVL.

This clone appeared a single time. The rearrangement uses TRBV7-2 and TRBJ1-5; TRBD1 matches at 8 bases. The CDR3 loop spans 14 amino acids. Per germline, CDR1 SGHTA and CDR2 FQGNSA. The junction had 1 base not matched to a gene; V was cut back by 4 bases and J by 2 bases. This chain's CDR3 is CASSSTGGNQPQHF. CDR3 DNA: TGTGCCAGCAGCTCGACAGGGGGCAATCAGCCCCAGCATTTT.

V usage is TRBV7-3 and J usage is TRBJ1-1; D is perhaps TRBD1 (5 bases). From germline, CDR1 is SGHTA and CDR2 FQGTGA. V lost 5 bases, J lost 10 bases, and 17 bases lay in between. This CDR3 comprises 13 residues. CDR3 nucleotides: TGTGCCAGCAGCGCCGGGACCGCGGGACGAGCTTTCTTT. It translates to CASSAGTAGRAFF.

This clone was seen only once. At the DNA level, this CDR3 is encoded by other sequences in the same sample as well. The chain has TRBV6-5 and TRBJ2-7; 7 nucleotides match TRBD1. This CDR3 comprises 13 residues. Losses at the gene ends were 8 bases for V and 0 bases for J; bases not matched to a gene: 4. CDR1 is MNHEY and CDR2 is SVGAGI in the germline V gene. The CDR3 DNA is TGTGCCAGCCGGACAGGTACCTCCTACGAGCAGTACTTC. Residues: CASRTGTSYEQYF.

CDR3 region: CASSRKRHGGELFF. The DNA of the CDR3 is TGCGCCAGCAGCCGAAAGAGGCACGGGGGGGAGCTGTTTTTT. The rearrangement joins TRBV4-3 to TRBJ2-2; D not certain. Germline CDR1 LGHNA, CDR2 YSLEER. This CDR3 spans 14 amino acids. V lost 4 bases and J 8 bases, leaving 14 bases between the germline ends.

This chain uses TRBV6-5 with TRBJ1-4; 7 positions agree with TRBD1. CDR3 length equals 15 residues. V was clipped by 6 bases and J by 1 base; unmatched bases: 5. Germline V gene data show CDR1 as MNHEY and CDR2 as SVGAGI. CDR3 amino acids: CASSLRDRTNEKLFF. DNA for the CDR3: TGTGCCAGCAGCCTCCGGGACAGAACTAATGAAAAACTGTTTTTT.

This sequence joins TRBV6-4 and TRBJ2-3, with D hard to call. Trimming shortened V by 2 bases and J by 2 bases, and 11 bases separated the two germline ends. This CDR3 contains 15 residues. The germline CDR1 and CDR2 sequences are MRHNA and SNTAGT. Here the CDR3 DNA reads TGTGCCAGCAGTGACACCGGGTCTTTCACAGATACGCAGTATTTT. Translated, it gives CASSDTGSFTDTQYF.

The rearrangement joins TRBV2 to TRBJ1-1, with a tentative D call TRBD1 (6 bases). Germline values: CDR1 SNHLY, CDR2 FYNNEI. The CDR3 sequence is 13 residues long. Trimming removed 5 bases at V and 4 bases at J, with 11 bases between. The CDR3 protein is CASSLGAGTEAFF. Written as DNA, the CDR3 is TGTGCCAGCAGTTTGGGGGCCGGCACTGAAGCTTTCTTT.

The CDR3 coding sequence is TGTGCCAGTAGTATCCCAACTAACTATGGCTACACCTTC. Protein product: CASSIPTNYGYTF. V and J are TRBV19 and TRBJ1-2; D gene uncertain. CDR3 length: 13 residues. CDR1 and CDR2 from the germline V gene are LNHDA and SQIVND (reference sequence). V lost 3 bases to trimming and J lost 0 bases, with 5 bases between them.

The chain employs TRBV11-3 and TRBJ1-1; D uncertain. This CDR3 is 15 amino acids long. Germline V gene sequence: CDR1 SGHNT, CDR2 YENEEA. V lost 6 bases and J 1 base, leaving 15 bases between the germline ends. CDR3 residues: CASRPVPERNTEAFF. The CDR3 nucleotides are TGTGCCAGCAGGCCCGTCCCAGAAAGGAACACTGAAGCTTTCTTT.

V usage is TRBV5-8 and J usage is TRBJ2-7; D is possibly TRBD2 (5 bases). The CDR3 extends over 15 amino acids. CDR1 is SGHTS and CDR2 is YDEGEE in the germline V gene. V lost 6 bases and J 6 bases, leaving 22 bases between the germline ends. The CDR3 protein is CASTHSGSRFGEQYF. As DNA, the CDR3 is TGTGCCAGCACCCATTCGGGGTCCCGGTTTGGCGAGCAGTACTTC.